This paragraph reports one T cell receptor beta chain. TCRdb re-derived calls from the PCR reads in MiXCR, one entry per CDR3 protein. The sample carries about 11,000 distinct CDR3 sequences, around half recorded once. The CDR3 has 15 amino acids. The germline V gene encodes CDR1 SGHTA and CDR2 FQGTGA. J gave up 7 bases and V 5 bases, and 12 bases lay outside the gene matches. This sample stems from a study of tumor-infiltrating lymphocytes in oesophageal squamous cell carcinoma. This TCR came from a male donor with esophageal squamous cell carcinoma. What was sequenced was esophageal tumor tissue. The rearrangement uses TRBV7-3 and TRBJ2-7; 9 bases match TRBD2. CDR3: CASSLRGGRDNEQYF. The CDR3 DNA reads as TGTGCCAGCAGCCTGAGAGGCGGGAGGGACAATGAGCAGTACTTC.